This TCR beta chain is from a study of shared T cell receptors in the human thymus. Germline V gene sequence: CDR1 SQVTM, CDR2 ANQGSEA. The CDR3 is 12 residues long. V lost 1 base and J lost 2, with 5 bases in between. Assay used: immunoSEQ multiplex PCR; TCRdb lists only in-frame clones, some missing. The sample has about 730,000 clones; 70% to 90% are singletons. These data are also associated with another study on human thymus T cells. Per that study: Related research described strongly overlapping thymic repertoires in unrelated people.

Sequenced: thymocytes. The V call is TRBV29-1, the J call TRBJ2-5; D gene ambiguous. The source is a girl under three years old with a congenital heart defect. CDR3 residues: CSVEVRQETQYF. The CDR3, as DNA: TGCAGCGTTGAAGTGCGACAAGAGACCCAGTACTTC.